The sequence of this T cell receptor (beta chain) was determined in a study of response to subunit inactivated influenza vaccine. This clonotype has a count of ten or more. Germline V gives CDR1 KGHSH, CDR2 LQKENI. The CDR3 spans 13 residues. V was clipped by 8 bases and J by 4 bases, with 15 bases between them. TCRdb re-called the RT-PCR reads through MiXCR, storing one row per CDR3 protein. The sample records about 620,000 distinct CDR3 sequences, around 11% being singletons. These data were likewise used in another study, on T cells expressing NK-cell markers. That report notes: Synthesis of TCR beta cDNA relied on 5'RACE template switching carrying UMIs. One of eight sequenced donors was HCMV-seronegative; the other seven were seropositive.

The rearrangement joins TRBV18 to TRBJ2-7, with D uncertain. This receptor was taken from a man aged 50-59 years who received an inactivated influenza vaccine. The source was PBMCs from blood, collected on the day of vaccination. CDR3: CASSPPSRYEQYF. DNA of the CDR3: TGTGCCAGCAGCCCCCCCTCGAGATACGAGCAGTACTTC.